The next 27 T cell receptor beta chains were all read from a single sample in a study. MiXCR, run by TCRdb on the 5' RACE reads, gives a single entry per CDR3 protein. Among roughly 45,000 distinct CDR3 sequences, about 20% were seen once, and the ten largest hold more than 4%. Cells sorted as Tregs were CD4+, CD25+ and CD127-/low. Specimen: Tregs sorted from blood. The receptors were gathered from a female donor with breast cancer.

CDR3 loop: CASSSGQLANEKLFF. The CDR3 DNA reads TGTGCCAGCTCCTCTGGACAGTTAGCTAATGAAAAACTGTTTTTT. The V gene is TRBV12-3 or TRBV12-4, the J gene TRBJ1-4; D may be TRBD1 (6 bases). The CDR3 has 15 amino acids. The V gene lost 8 bases and the J gene lost 3 bases, with 16 bases spanning the gap.

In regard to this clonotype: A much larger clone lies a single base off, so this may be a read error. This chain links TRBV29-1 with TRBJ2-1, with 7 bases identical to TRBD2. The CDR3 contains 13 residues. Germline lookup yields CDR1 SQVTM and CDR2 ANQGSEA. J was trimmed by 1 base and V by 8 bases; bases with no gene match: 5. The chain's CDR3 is CSIRSGSYNEQFF. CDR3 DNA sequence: TGCAGCATCCGTAGCGGGTCCTACAATGAGCAGTTCTTC.

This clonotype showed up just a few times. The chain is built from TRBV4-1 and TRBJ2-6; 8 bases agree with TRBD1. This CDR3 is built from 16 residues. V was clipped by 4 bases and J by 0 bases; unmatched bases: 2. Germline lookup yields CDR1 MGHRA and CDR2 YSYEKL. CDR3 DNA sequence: TGCGCCAGCAGCCGTGACAGGGGCTCTGGGGCCAACGTCCTGACTTTC. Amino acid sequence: CASSRDRGSGANVLTF.

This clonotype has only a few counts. The CDR3 bases are TGCGCCAGCCGGGACGGACCGAACACCGGGGAGCTGTTTTTT. This codes for CASRDGPNTGELFF. V is TRBV5-1 and J is TRBJ2-2; either TRBD1 or TRBD2 may supply D (5 bases each). This CDR3 has 14 amino acids. Trimming cost V 7 bases and J 0 bases, with 10 bases left between them. Germline V CDR1 and CDR2: SGHRS, YFSETQ.

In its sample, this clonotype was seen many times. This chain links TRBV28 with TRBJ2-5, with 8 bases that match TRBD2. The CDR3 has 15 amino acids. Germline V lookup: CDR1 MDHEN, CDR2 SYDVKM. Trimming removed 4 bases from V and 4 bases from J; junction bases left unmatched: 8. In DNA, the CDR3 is TGTGCCAGCAGTTATCGGGGGGGACCGGGAGAGACCCAGTACTTC. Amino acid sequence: CASSYRGGPGETQYF.

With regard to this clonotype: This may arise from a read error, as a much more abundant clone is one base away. The CDR3 nucleotides read TGTGCCAGCAGCCAAGGTATCCCTGGGGCCAACGTCCTGACTTTC. This translates into CASSQGIPGANVLTF. The chain links TRBV12-3 or TRBV12-4 to TRBJ2-6; D remains unclear. V lost 6 bases and J 2 bases, leaving 11 bases between the germline ends. There are 15 residues in the CDR3.

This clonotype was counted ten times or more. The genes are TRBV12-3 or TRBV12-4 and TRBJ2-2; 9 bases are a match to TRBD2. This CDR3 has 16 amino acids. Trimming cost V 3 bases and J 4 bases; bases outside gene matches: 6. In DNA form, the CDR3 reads TGTGCCAGCAGTTTTCGCGCGGGAGGGCCCACCGGGGAGCTGTTTTTT. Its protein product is CASSFRAGGPTGELFF.

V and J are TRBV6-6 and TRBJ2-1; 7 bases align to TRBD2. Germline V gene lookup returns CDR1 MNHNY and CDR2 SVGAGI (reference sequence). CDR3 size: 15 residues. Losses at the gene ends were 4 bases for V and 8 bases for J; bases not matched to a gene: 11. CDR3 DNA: TGTGCCAGCAGTTTTGAAGCGGGACGGGGATATGAGCAGTTCTTC. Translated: CASSFEAGRGYEQFF.

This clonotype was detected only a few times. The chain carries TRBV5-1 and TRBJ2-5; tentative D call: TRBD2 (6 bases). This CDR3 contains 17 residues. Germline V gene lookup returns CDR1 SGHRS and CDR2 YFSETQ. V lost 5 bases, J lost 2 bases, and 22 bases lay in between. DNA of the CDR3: TGCGCCAGCAGTAGGAGGGTGGACCGCCTCTTTCAAGAGACCCAGTACTTC. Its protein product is CASSRRVDRLFQETQYF.

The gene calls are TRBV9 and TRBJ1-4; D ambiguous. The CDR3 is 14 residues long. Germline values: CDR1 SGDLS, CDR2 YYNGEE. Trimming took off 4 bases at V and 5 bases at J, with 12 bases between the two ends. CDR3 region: CASSPWQSNEKLFF. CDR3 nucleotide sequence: TGTGCCAGCAGCCCCTGGCAGAGCAATGAAAAACTGTTTTTT.

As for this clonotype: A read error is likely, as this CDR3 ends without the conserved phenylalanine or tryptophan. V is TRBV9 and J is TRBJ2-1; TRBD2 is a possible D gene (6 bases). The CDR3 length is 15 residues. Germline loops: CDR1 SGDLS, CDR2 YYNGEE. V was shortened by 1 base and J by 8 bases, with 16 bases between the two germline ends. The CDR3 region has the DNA TGTGCCAGCAGCGTATGGGGAGGTCAAGGGGATGAGCAGTTCCTC. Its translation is CASSVWGGQGDEQFL.

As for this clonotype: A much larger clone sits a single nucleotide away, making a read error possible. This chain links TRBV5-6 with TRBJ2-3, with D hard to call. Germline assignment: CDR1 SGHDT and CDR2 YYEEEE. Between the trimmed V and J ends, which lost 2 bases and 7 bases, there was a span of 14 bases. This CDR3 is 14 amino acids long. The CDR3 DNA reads TGTGCCAGCAGCTTTTCCTCGCGAACAAATACGCAGTATTTT. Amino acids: CASSFSSRTNTQYF.

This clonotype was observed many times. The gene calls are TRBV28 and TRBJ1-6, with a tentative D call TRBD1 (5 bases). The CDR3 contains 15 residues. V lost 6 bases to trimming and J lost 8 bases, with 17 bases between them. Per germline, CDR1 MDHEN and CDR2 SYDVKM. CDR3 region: CASSRPWGFDSPLHF. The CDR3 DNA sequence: TGTGCCAGCAGCCGCCCTTGGGGGTTTGATTCACCCCTCCACTTT.

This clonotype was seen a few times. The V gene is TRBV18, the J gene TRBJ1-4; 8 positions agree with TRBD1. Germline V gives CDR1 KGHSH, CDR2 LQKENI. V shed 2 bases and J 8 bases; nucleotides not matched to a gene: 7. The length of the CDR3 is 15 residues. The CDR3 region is CASSPNRGIGEKLFF. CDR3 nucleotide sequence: TGTGCCAGCTCACCAAACAGGGGGATCGGAGAAAAACTGTTTTTT.

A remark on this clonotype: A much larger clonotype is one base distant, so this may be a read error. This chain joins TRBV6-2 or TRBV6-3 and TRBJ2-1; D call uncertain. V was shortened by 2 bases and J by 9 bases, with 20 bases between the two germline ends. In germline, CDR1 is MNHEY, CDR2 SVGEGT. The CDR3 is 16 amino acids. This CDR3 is CASSYPSAVGRGEQFF. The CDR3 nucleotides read TGTGCCAGCAGTTACCCCTCGGCGGTAGGGCGCGGTGAGCAGTTCTTC.

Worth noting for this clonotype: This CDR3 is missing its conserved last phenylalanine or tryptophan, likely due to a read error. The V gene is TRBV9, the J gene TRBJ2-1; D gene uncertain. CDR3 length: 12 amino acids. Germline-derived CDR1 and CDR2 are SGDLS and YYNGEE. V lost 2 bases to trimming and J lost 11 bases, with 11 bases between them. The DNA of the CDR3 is TGTGCCAGCAGCGTTGATGACTCCAAGCAGTTCCTC. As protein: CASSVDDSKQFL.

This CDR3 reads CAISESVGSYGYTF. The CDR3 DNA reads as TGTGCCATCAGTGAGTCGGTAGGATCCTATGGCTACACCTTC. The V gene is TRBV10-3, the J gene TRBJ1-2; no clear D gene. V was pared by 0 bases and J by 4 bases, with 9 bases between. The CDR3 consists of 14 residues. CDR1 and CDR2 from the germline V gene are ENHRY and SYGVKD.

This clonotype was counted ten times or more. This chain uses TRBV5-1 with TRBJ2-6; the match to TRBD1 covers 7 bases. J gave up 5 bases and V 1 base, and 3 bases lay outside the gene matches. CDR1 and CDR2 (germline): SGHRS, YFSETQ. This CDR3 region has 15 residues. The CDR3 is CASSLTGDRANVLTF. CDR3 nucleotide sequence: TGCGCCAGCAGCTTGACAGGGGATCGGGCCAACGTCCTGACTTTC.

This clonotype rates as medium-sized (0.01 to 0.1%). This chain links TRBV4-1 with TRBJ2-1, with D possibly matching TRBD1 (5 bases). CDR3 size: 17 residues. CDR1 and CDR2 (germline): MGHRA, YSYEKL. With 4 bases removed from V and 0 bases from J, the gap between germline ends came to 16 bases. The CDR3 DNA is TGCGCCAGCAGCCCCGGACACCCGGTCAGCTCCTACAATGAGCAGTTCTTC. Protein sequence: CASSPGHPVSSYNEQFF.

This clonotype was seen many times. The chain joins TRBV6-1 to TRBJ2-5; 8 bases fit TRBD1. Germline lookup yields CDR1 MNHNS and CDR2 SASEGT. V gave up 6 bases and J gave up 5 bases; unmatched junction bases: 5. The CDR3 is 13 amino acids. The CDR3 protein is CASRPHRGETQYF. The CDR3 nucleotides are TGTGCCAGCAGGCCCCACAGGGGGGAGACCCAGTACTTC.

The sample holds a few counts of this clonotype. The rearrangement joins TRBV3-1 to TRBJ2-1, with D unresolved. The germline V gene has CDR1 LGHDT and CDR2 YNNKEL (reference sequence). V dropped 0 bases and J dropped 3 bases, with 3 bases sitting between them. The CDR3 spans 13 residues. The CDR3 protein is CASSQENYNEQFF. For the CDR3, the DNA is TGTGCCAGCAGCCAAGAGAACTACAATGAGCAGTTCTTC.

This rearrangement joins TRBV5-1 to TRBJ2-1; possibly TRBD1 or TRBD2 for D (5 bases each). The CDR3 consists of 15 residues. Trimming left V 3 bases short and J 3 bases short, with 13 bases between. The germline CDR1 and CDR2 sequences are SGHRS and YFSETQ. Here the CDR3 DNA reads TGCGCCAGCAGCTCGGCAGGGAGTAACTACAATGAGCAGTTCTTC. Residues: CASSSAGSNYNEQFF.

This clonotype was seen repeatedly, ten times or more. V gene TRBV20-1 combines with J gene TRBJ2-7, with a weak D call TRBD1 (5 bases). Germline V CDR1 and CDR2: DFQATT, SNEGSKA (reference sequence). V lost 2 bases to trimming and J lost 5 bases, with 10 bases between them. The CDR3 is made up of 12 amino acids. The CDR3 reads CSARWQGNEQYF. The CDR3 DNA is TGCAGTGCTAGATGGCAGGGTAACGAGCAGTACTTC.

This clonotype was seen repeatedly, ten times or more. The chain's CDR3 is CATSRDLQGYEQYF. The CDR3, as DNA: TGTGCCACCAGCAGAGATTTACAGGGGTACGAGCAGTACTTC. The J gene is TRBJ2-7, the V gene TRBV15, with TRBD1 identical over 7 bases. CDR1 and CDR2 from the germline V gene are LNHNV and YYDKDF (reference sequence). The V segment lost 0 bases and the J segment 4 bases; nucleotides outside the gene matches: 3. This CDR3 has 14 residues.

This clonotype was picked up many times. The CDR3 loop reads CASSASETYEQYF. DNA for the CDR3: TGTGCCAGCAGTGCTAGCGAAACCTACGAGCAGTACTTC. The chain couples TRBV6-1 to TRBJ2-7; TRBD2 is a possible D gene (6 bases). The germline V gene has CDR1 MNHNS and CDR2 SASEGT. The CDR3 spans 13 residues. V gave up 4 bases and J gave up 2 bases, with 9 bases separating them.

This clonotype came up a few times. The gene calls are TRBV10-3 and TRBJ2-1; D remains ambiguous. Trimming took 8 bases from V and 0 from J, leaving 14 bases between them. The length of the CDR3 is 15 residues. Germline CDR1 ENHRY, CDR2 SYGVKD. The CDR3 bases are TGTGCCATCCGGGTTGGGGAAAGCTCCTACAATGAGCAGTTCTTC. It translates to CAIRVGESSYNEQFF.

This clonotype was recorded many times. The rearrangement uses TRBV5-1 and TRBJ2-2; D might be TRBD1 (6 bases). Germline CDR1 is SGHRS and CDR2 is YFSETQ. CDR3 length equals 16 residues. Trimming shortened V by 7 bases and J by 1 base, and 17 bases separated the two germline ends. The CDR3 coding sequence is TGCGCCAGCCAACCCACAACAGGGCTGAACACCGGGGAGCTGTTTTTT. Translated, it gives CASQPTTGLNTGELFF. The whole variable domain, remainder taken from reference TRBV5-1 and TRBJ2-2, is KAGVTQTPRYLIKTRGQQVTLSCSPISGHRSVSWYQQTPGQGLQFLFEYFSETQRNKGNFPGRFSGRQFSNSRSEMNVSTLELGDSALYLCASQPTTGLNTGELFFGEGSRLTVL.